This TCR beta chain was captured in a study of blood T cells in healthy people across ages. Study in general: Template switching recovered approximately one barcoded beta molecule for every two T cells.

It was with a sample-barcoded 5' primer and a J-beta primer mix that a second PCR of roughly 7 to 12 cycles was run. Each of the cDNA molecules was tagged by a template-switch adaptor with 12 random nucleotides. MiXCR was run by TCRdb on the 5' RACE reads, yielding one entry per CDR3 protein. The repertoire holds 1.5 million to 2 million distinct CDR3 sequences, with 28% as singletons. The study, taken as a whole, reports: The fall in TCR beta diversity per million T cells was roughly linear with age. Donor CMV status, an unknown factor, possibly confounded changes in expanded clonotypes.

A word on this clonotype: What it binds is not known.

The specimen sequenced was blood. This clonotype was sampled from a woman in her 30s in good health.

The DNA of the CDR3 is TGTGCCACCAGTGATGGGGCAGGGGAAGGCCATGGCTACACCTTC. Amino acid sequence: CATSDGAGEGHGYTF. This rearrangement joins TRBV24-1 to TRBJ1-2; the D gene is possibly TRBD1 (6 bases). The V end was cut by 3 bases, the J end by 6 bases, with 16 bases between. Germline V lookup: CDR1 KGHDR, CDR2 SFDVKD. The CDR3 has 15 amino acids.